The present TCR beta chain was sequenced within a study of blood T cells in healthy people across ages. Study-level findings and limits: Changes in expanded clonotypes were possibly confounded, as the CMV status of donors was unknown.

With regard to this clonotype: Antigen: not known.

This CDR3 is built from 13 residues. Germline V gene lookup returns CDR1 LGHNA and CDR2 YNFKEQ. J lost 3 bases, V lost 2 bases, and 0 bases had no gene match. PCR was performed a second time for about 7 to 12 cycles using a sample-barcoded 5' primer and a J-beta primer mix. One entry per CDR3 protein results from TCRdb running MiXCR on the 5' RACE reads. Among 550,000 to 700,000 distinct CDR3 sequences listed, approximately 30% were seen once. V usage is TRBV4-2 and J usage is TRBJ2-7, with 8 bases that match TRBD2. Sequenced input: blood. The source is a woman aged 70-85 years in good health. CDR3: CASSQLAGYEQYF. CDR3 in DNA: TGTGCCAGCAGCCAACTAGCGGGCTACGAGCAGTACTTC.